Shown below are 19 T cell receptor beta chains from a single sample sequenced in a study of T cell repertoires in cytomegalovirus infection (dated by TCRdb to about 2019). TCRdb names Illumina HiSeq 1500 as the instrument used. TCRdb cleaned the public reads at Q25 with fastp, built clones with MiXCR and kept in-frame beta chains. Entries are consolidated by CDR3 protein sequence, retaining the most common genes and DNA. Counted in this sample were fewer than 300,000 distinct CDR3 sequences; about 26% of them appeared once. The ten biggest clones cover approximately 15% of the sample. The sequenced material came from PBMCs. These receptors all come from a human donor in good health (CMV status not recorded). Some clones in this sample may be carry-over from other donors' samples.

This chain connects TRBV12-3 or TRBV12-4 to TRBJ1-5; D remains unclear. This CDR3 contains 15 residues. V was clipped by 1 base and J by 4 bases, with 11 bases between them. The CDR3 is CASSLGVGINQPQHF. CDR3 bases: TGTGCCAGCAGTTTAGGGGTAGGGATTAATCAGCCCCAGCATTTT.

The chain carries TRBV29-1 and TRBJ2-1; TRBD2 aligns across 7 bases. This CDR3 is 16 amino acids long. The germline gives CDR1 SQVTM, CDR2 ANQGSEA. The V and J ends lost 2 bases and 5 bases, in that order; junction bases with no gene match: 12. The CDR3: CSVEYLGTTLDNEQFF. In DNA, the CDR3 is TGCAGCGTTGAATACCTCGGGACTACCCTGGACAATGAGCAGTTCTTC.

The chain recombines TRBV5-5 with TRBJ1-1; D gene unclear. In germline, CDR1 is SGHKS, CDR2 YYEKEE (reference sequence). There are 15 residues in the CDR3. Trimming stripped 2 bases from V and 0 bases from J, with 11 bases between. CDR3 amino acids: CASSFNSGMNTEAFF. Here the CDR3 DNA reads TGTGCCAGCAGCTTTAACTCGGGAATGAACACTGAAGCTTTCTTT.

This clonotype was seen only a few times. The genes are TRBV7-2 and TRBJ1-2; 9 nucleotides match TRBD1. Germline V lookup: CDR1 SGHTA, CDR2 FQGNSA. This CDR3 region has 14 residues. V was pared by 1 base and J by 8 bases, with 5 bases of the junction left unmatched. This chain's CDR3 is CASSLDRGRGGYTF. The CDR3 nucleotides are TGTGCCAGCAGCTTAGACAGGGGGCGCGGAGGCTACACCTTC.

This chain links TRBV20-1 with TRBJ2-5, with TRBD1 as a possible D gene (7 bases). Trimming left V 5 bases short and J 5 bases short, with 15 bases between. The CDR3 covers 13 residues. CDR1 is DFQATT, CDR2 SNEGSKA, per germline (reference sequence). Written as DNA, the CDR3 is TGCAGTGCTCCATGGCCAGGGGGGGAGACCCAGTACTTC. Translated, it gives CSAPWPGGETQYF.

The rearrangement links TRBV7-2 to TRBJ1-2; D gene uncertain. The length of the CDR3 is 11 residues. Looked up from germline, CDR1 is SGHTA and CDR2 is FQGNSA. Between the trimmed V and J ends, which lost 5 bases and 1 base, there was a span of 2 bases. For the CDR3, the DNA is TGTGCCAGCAGCATTAACTATGGCTACACCTTC. Its translation is CASSINYGYTF.

This clonotype was detected many times. V usage is TRBV7-2 and J usage is TRBJ1-6, with 7 bases that match TRBD1. This CDR3 contains 16 residues. Unmatched junction bases numbered 8, after V lost 5 bases and J lost 4 bases. Per germline, CDR1 SGHTA and CDR2 FQGNSA. CDR3 amino acids: CASSATGTAYNSPLHF. DNA for the CDR3: TGTGCCAGCAGCGCGACCGGGACAGCATATAATTCACCCCTCCACTTT.

This clonotype was recorded at least ten times. The V call is TRBV7-8, the J call TRBJ2-3; D gene unclear. From germline, CDR1 is SGHVS and CDR2 FQNEAQ. This CDR3 is built from 12 residues. Trimming removed 0 bases from V and 4 bases from J, with 2 bases in between. The CDR3 spells CASSLAADTQYF. The DNA of the CDR3 is TGTGCCAGCAGCTTAGCGGCAGATACGCAGTATTTT.

The chain recombines TRBV6-1 with TRBJ1-4; D is unclear. The V and J ends lost 5 bases and 3 bases respectively, with 13 bases between them. This CDR3 spans 15 amino acids. Germline CDR1 reads MNHNS; CDR2 reads SASEGT. The CDR3 DNA sequence: TGTGCCAGCAGTTTGAACGGCCTCCCTAATGAAAAACTGTTTTTT. Protein: CASSLNGLPNEKLFF.

This clonotype was observed once. This chain connects TRBV28 to TRBJ2-3, with TRBD2 identical over 12 bases. Trimming at V came to 6 bases and at J to 4 bases, leaving 11 bases not matched to a gene. The CDR3 is made up of 17 amino acids. Germline CDR1 and CDR2: MDHEN and SYDVKM. The CDR3 loop is CASRLGTLAGGPDTQYF. CDR3 bases: TGTGCCAGCAGACTGGGGACACTAGCGGGGGGACCAGATACGCAGTATTTT.

V and J are TRBV28 and TRBJ1-1; 9 nucleotides match TRBD1. The CDR3 totals 15 residues. Per the germline V gene, CDR1 is MDHEN and CDR2 is SYDVKM. V shed 2 bases and J 10 bases; nucleotides not matched to a gene: 11. The CDR3 DNA reads as TGTGCCAGCAGTTTAACGGTTCCGGGACAGGGAGGAGCTTTCTTT. Translation gives CASSLTVPGQGGAFF.

The table lists this clonotype with many counts. This chain connects TRBV7-9 to TRBJ1-2; possible D gene TRBD1, 6 bases. The CDR3 length is 15 residues. Germline V gene lookup returns CDR1 SEHNR and CDR2 FQNEAQ (reference sequence). V was cut by 4 bases and J by 0 bases, with 12 bases left in between. The CDR3 DNA reads TGTGCCAGCAGCTACGGACAGCTCGCTAACTATGGCTACACCTTC. It translates to CASSYGQLANYGYTF.

There are many counts of this clonotype. The chain employs TRBV20-1 and TRBJ2-1; a weak D match, TRBD1 (6 bases). V was shortened by 6 bases and J by 7 bases, with 19 bases between the two germline ends. This CDR3 region has 14 residues. Per the germline V gene, CDR1 is DFQATT and CDR2 is SNEGSKA (reference sequence). The CDR3 is CSAPTRGKLNEQFF. CDR3 in DNA: TGCAGTGCCCCCACGAGGGGGAAACTGAATGAGCAGTTCTTC.

V gene TRBV11-2 combines with J gene TRBJ2-1; 7 bases align to TRBD2. Germline CDR1 is SGHAT and CDR2 is FQNNGV. The CDR3 has 13 residues. The trim removed 8 bases at V and 6 bases at J, leaving 7 bases unmatched. This CDR3 is CASGGGPGNEQFF. For the CDR3, the DNA is TGTGCCAGCGGGGGAGGGCCGGGCAATGAGCAGTTCTTC.

This rearrangement joins TRBV20-1 to TRBJ2-5, with D perhaps TRBD2 (6 bases). This CDR3 contains 14 residues. Germline V gene sequence: CDR1 DFQATT, CDR2 SNEGSKA (reference sequence). Between the trimmed V and J ends, which lost 3 bases and 4 bases, there was a span of 15 bases. The CDR3 loop is CSARPPVGGETQYF. Written as DNA, the CDR3 is TGCAGTGCTAGGCCCCCGGTGGGAGGAGAGACCCAGTACTTC.

This chain uses TRBV5-5 with TRBJ2-1; D could derive from TRBD1 or TRBD2 (5 bases each). The CDR3 has 17 amino acids. Germline V gene data show CDR1 as SGHKS and CDR2 as YYEKEE (reference sequence). Between the trimmed V and J ends, which lost 5 bases and 1 base, there was a span of 19 bases. This CDR3 reads CASSSSGTAGSYNEQFF. The DNA for the CDR3 is TGTGCCAGCAGTTCCTCCGGGACGGCCGGTTCCTACAATGAGCAGTTCTTC.

The CDR3: CASSLGLGRAHEQFF. The CDR3 nucleotides read TGTGCCAGCAGCTTAGGTCTCGGGAGGGCCCATGAGCAGTTCTTC. This rearrangement joins TRBV7-2 to TRBJ2-1; 8 nucleotides match TRBD2. The J segment lost 8 bases and the V segment lost 1 base, leaving 7 bases of the junction unmatched. Germline CDR1 SGHTA, CDR2 FQGNSA. This CDR3 has 15 amino acids.

In this sample, this clonotype turned up many times. The V call is TRBV7-2, the J call TRBJ2-7; maybe TRBD2 (5 bases). Trimming took 6 bases from V and 2 from J, leaving 17 bases between them. Germline CDR1 reads SGHTA; CDR2 reads FQGNSA. The CDR3 is made up of 15 amino acids. CDR3 nucleotides: TGTGCCAGCAGTTCTGAGGCGGGTCCCGCCTACGAGCAGTACTTC. It encodes CASSSEAGPAYEQYF.

This chain joins TRBV28 and TRBJ2-7, with D possibly TRBD1 on 5 matching bases. CDR1 is MDHEN and CDR2 is SYDVKM in the germline V gene. The CDR3 runs to 15 residues. Trimming took 0 bases from V and 4 from J, leaving 13 bases between them. The CDR3 is CASSLWSAGSYEQYF. The CDR3 DNA reads TGTGCCAGCAGTTTATGGTCGGCAGGGTCGTACGAGCAGTACTTC.